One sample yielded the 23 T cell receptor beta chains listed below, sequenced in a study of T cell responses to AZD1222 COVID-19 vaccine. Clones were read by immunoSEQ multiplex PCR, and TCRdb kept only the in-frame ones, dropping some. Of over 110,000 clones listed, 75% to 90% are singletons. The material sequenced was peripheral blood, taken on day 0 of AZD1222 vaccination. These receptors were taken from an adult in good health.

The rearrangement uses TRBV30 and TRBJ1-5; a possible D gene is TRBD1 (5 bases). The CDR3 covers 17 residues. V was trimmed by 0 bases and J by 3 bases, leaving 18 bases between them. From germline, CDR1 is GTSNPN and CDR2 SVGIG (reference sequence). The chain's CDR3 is CAWSVKLGVRLNQPQHF. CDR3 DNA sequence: TGTGCCTGGAGTGTAAAGTTGGGGGTAAGGCTCAATCAGCCCCAGCATTTT.

In DNA form, the CDR3 reads TGTGCCAGCAGTTACGCTGACATCAGCGAGCAGTACTTC. Its protein is CASSYADISEQYF. The V and J genes are TRBV6-2 or TRBV6-3 and TRBJ2-7, with D uncertain. This CDR3 is 13 amino acids long. Germline CDR1 MNHEY, CDR2 SVGEGT. Trimming took 2 bases from V and 6 from J, leaving 11 bases between them.

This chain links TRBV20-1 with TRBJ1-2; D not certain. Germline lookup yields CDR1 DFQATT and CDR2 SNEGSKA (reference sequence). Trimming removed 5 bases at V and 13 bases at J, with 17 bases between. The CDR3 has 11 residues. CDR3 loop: CSALPTVLGTF. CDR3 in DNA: TGCAGTGCTTTACCGACTGTCCTGGGCACCTTC.

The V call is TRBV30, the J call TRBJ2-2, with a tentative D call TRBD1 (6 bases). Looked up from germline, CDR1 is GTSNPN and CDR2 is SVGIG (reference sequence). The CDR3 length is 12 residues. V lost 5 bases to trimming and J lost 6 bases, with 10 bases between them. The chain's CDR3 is CAWDPGAGELFF. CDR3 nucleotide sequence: TGTGCCTGGGACCCAGGGGCCGGGGAGCTGTTTTTT.

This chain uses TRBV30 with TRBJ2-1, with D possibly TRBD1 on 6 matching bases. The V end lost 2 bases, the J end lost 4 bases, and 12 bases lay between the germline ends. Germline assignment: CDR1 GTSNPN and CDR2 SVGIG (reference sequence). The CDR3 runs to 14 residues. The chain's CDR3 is CAWSTGISYNEQFF. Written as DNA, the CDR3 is TGTGCCTGGAGTACAGGGATTTCGTACAATGAGCAGTTCTTC.

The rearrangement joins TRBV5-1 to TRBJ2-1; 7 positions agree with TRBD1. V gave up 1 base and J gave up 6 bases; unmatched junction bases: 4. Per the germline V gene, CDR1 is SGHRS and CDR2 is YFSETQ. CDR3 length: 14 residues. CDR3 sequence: CASSLTTGPNEQFF. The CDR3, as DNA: TGCGCCAGCAGCTTGACGACAGGGCCCAATGAGCAGTTCTTC.

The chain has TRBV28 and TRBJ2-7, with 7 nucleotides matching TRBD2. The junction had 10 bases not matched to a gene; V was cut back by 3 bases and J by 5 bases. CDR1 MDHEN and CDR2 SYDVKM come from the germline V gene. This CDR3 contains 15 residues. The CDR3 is CASSLRGRAVHEQYF. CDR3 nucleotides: TGTGCCAGCAGTTTGCGGGGGAGGGCCGTTCACGAGCAGTACTTC. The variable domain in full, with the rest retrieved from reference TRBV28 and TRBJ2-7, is DVKVTQSSRYLVKRTGEKVFLECVQDMDHENMFWYRQDPGLGLRLIYFSYDVKMKEKGDIPEGYSVSREKKERFSLILESASTNQTSMYLCASSLRGRAVHEQYFGPGTRLTVT.

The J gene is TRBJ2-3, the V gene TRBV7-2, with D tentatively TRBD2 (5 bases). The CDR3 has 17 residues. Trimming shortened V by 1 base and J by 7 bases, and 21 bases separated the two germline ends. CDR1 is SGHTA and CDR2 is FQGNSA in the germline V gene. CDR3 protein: CASSLVGPSRGLNTQYF. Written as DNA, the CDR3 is TGTGCCAGCAGCTTAGTAGGACCGTCTAGAGGGTTGAATACGCAGTATTTT.

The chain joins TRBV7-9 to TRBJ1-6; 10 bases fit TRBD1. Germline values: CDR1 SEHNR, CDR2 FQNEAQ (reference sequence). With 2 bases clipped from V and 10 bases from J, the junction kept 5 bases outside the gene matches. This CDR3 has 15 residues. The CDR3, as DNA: TGTGCCAGCAGCTTAACGACAGGGGGCGGGTCACCCCTCCACTTT. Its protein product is CASSLTTGGGSPLHF.

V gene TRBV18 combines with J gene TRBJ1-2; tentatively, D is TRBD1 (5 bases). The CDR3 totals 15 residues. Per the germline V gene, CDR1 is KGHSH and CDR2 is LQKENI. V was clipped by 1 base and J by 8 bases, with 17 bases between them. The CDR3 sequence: CASSPQEGRGGGYTF. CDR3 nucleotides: TGTGCCAGCTCACCACAAGAGGGGCGCGGCGGCGGCTACACCTTC.

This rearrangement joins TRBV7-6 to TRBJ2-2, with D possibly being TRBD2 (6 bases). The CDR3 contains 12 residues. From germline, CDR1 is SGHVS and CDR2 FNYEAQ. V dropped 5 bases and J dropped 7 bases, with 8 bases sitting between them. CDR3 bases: TGTGCCAGCAGCCGGGAGTACGGGGAGCTGTTTTTT. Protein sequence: CASSREYGELFF.

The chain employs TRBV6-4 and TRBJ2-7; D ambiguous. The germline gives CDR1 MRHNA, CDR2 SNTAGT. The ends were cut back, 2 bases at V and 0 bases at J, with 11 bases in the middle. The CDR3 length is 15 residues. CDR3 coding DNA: TGTGCCAGCAGTGACGCCAGGTGGAGCTCCTACGAGCAGTACTTC. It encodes CASSDARWSSYEQYF.

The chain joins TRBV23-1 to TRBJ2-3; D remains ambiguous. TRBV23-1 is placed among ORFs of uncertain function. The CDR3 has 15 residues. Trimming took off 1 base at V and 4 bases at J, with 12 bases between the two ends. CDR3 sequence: CASSQLDPTPDTQYF. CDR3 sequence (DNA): TGCGCCAGCAGTCAATTAGATCCTACACCAGATACGCAGTATTTT.

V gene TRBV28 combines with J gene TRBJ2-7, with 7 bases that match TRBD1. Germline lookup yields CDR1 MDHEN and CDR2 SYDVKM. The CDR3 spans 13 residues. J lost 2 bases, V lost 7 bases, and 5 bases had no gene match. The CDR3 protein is CASKDRDTYEQYF. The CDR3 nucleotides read TGTGCCAGCAAAGACAGGGATACCTACGAGCAGTACTTC.

CDR3 amino acids: CASSFGWGLSYEQYF. The CDR3 DNA is TGTGCCAGCAGCTTTGGTTGGGGGCTAAGTTACGAGCAGTACTTC. The V and J genes are TRBV11-2 and TRBJ2-7; D is possibly TRBD1 (6 bases). CDR3 length equals 15 residues. CDR1 and CDR2 (germline): SGHAT, FQNNGV. V was cut by 3 bases and J by 4 bases, with 16 bases left in between.

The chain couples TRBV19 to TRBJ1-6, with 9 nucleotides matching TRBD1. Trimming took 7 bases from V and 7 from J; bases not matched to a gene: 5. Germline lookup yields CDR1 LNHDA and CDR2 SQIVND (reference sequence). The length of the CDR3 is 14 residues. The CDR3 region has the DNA TGTGCCAGTACCAGGGACAGGGCGAATTCACCCCTCCACTTT. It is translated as CASTRDRANSPLHF.

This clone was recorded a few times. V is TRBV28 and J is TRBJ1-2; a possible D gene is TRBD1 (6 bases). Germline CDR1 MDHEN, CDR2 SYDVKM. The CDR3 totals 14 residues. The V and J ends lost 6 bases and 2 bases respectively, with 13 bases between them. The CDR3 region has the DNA TGTGCCAGCAGAGCCACAGGGAGCAACTATGGCTACACCTTC. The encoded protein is CASRATGSNYGYTF.

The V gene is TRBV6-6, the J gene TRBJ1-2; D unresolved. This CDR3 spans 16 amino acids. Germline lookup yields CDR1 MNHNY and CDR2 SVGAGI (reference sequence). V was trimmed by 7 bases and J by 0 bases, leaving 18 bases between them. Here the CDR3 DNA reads TGTGCCAGCATTATGGATGGGAGGTCCTCTAACTATGGCTACACCTTC. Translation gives CASIMDGRSSNYGYTF.

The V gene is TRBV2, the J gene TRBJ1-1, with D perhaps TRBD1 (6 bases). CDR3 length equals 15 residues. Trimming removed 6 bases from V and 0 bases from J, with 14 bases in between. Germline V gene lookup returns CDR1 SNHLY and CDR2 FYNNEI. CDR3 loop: CASSVRGLMNTEAFF. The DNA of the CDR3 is TGTGCCAGCAGCGTCAGGGGCCTTATGAACACTGAAGCTTTCTTT.

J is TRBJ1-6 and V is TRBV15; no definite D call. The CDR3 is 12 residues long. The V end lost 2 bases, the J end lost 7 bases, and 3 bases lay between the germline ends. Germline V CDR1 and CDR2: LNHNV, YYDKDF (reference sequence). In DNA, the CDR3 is TGTGCCACCAGCAGACTAAATTCACCCCTCCACTTT. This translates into CATSRLNSPLHF.

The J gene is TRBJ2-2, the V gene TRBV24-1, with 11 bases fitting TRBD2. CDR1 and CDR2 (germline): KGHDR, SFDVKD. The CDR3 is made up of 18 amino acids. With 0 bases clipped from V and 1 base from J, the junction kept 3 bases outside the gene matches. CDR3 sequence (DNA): TGTGCCACCAGTGATTTGGAGACTAGCGGGGAGAACACCGGGGAGCTGTTTTTT. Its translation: CATSDLETSGENTGELFF.

CDR3 region: CASSLEAGAVLDTQYF. The CDR3 DNA follows: TGTGCCAGCAGTTTAGAGGCGGGGGCGGTACTAGATACGCAGTATTTT. The J gene is TRBJ2-3, the V gene TRBV27; TRBD2 might be the D (7 bases). Germline CDR1 and CDR2: MNHEY and SMNVEV (reference sequence). This CDR3 region has 16 residues. V was shortened by 2 bases and J by 5 bases, with 17 bases between the two germline ends.

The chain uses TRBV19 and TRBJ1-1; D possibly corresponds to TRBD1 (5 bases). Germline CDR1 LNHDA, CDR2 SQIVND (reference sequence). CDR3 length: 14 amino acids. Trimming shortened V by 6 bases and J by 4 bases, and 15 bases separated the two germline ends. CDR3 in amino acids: CASRVRDGGTEAFF. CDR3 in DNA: TGTGCCAGTAGGGTCAGGGATGGGGGCACTGAAGCTTTCTTT. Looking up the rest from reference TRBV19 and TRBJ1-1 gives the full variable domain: DGGITQSPKYLFRKEGQNVTLSCEQNLNHDAMYWYRQDPGQGLRLIYYSQIVNDFQKGDIAEGYSVSREKKESFPLTVTSAQKNPTAFYLCASRVRDGGTEAFFGQGTRLTVV.